These 22 T cell receptor beta chains share one sample of origin, sequenced in a study of blood T cell repertoires in COVID-19. Method: immunoSEQ multiplex PCR; TCRdb's copy keeps in-frame clones and lacks some. The sample has fewer than 200,000 clones, around four fifths seen once. What was sequenced was peripheral blood. These receptors came from a man between 40 and 49 years old who had recovered from COVID-19.

V usage is TRBV6-6 and J usage is TRBJ2-1, with D perhaps TRBD2 (5 bases). This CDR3 has 13 amino acids. Trimming shortened V by 8 bases and J by 9 bases, and 17 bases separated the two germline ends. CDR1 MNHNY and CDR2 SVGAGI come from the germline V gene (reference sequence). CDR3 nucleotides: TGTGCCAGCGGTACTAGGGATGCAGGTGAGCAGTTCTTC. It is translated as CASGTRDAGEQFF.

This chain uses TRBV7-2 with TRBJ1-2, with 9 bases identical to TRBD1. Germline CDR1 reads SGHTA; CDR2 reads FQGNSA. The V gene end was trimmed by 6 bases and the J gene end by 7 bases; junction bases not matched to a gene: 6. The CDR3 loop spans 13 amino acids. As DNA, the CDR3 is TGTGCCAGCAGAAGACAGGGGGTGAGTGGCTACACCTTC. Its translation is CASRRQGVSGYTF.

The rearrangement joins TRBV29-1 to TRBJ1-2, with D perhaps matching TRBD1 (5 bases). V lost 1 base, J lost 7 bases, and 10 bases lay in between. This CDR3 region has 12 residues. Germline CDR1 is SQVTM and CDR2 is ANQGSEA. The CDR3 sequence is CSVEGGVRGYTF. The CDR3 DNA sequence: TGCAGCGTTGAAGGGGGGGTCCGTGGCTACACCTTC.

Turning to this clone: The identical CDR3 is also encoded by other nucleotide sequences in the sample. The chain is built from TRBV5-6 and TRBJ1-6; D not resolved. The CDR3 loop spans 15 amino acids. CDR1 is SGHDT, CDR2 YYEEEE, per germline. Trimming took 0 bases from V and 0 from J, leaving 4 bases between them. CDR3 sequence: CASSLDSSYNSPLHF. In DNA form, the CDR3 reads TGTGCCAGCAGCTTGGACAGCTCCTATAATTCACCCCTCCACTTT. Using reference TRBV5-6 and TRBJ1-6 for the parts outside the CDR3, the full variable domain is DAGVTQSPTHLIKTRGQQVTLRCSPKSGHDTVSWYQQALGQGPQFIFQYYEEEERQRGNFPDRFSGHQFPNYSSELNVNALLLGDSALYLCASSLDSSYNSPLHFGNGTRLTVT.

The chain uses TRBV4-3 and TRBJ1-6, with 9 bases that match TRBD1. CDR1 and CDR2 (germline): LGHNA, YSLEER. V lost 3 bases, J lost 8 bases, and 5 bases stayed unmatched. This CDR3 is 15 amino acids long. The CDR3 region is CASSHDRGYDSPLHF. As DNA, the CDR3 is TGCGCCAGCAGCCATGACAGGGGGTACGATTCACCCCTCCACTTT.

The gene calls are TRBV18 and TRBJ1-2; TRBD1 matches 7 bases. Per germline, CDR1 KGHSH and CDR2 LQKENI. The CDR3 runs 14 residues. Trimming at V came to 5 bases and at J to 6 bases, leaving 9 bases not matched to a gene. The CDR3 sequence: CASSADPTGNGYTF. In DNA, the CDR3 is TGTGCCAGCTCAGCCGATCCGACAGGGAATGGCTACACCTTC.

The genes are TRBV7-9 and TRBJ2-3; D possibly corresponds to TRBD2 (5 bases). The CDR3 is made up of 15 amino acids. Germline lookup yields CDR1 SEHNR and CDR2 FQNEAQ (reference sequence). The V end was cut by 1 base, the J end by 2 bases, with 10 bases between. The CDR3 region is CASSLVSGVTDTQYF. Here the CDR3 DNA reads TGTGCCAGCAGCTTAGTATCCGGGGTCACAGATACGCAGTATTTT.

The gene calls are TRBV11-1 and TRBJ1-2; 9 nucleotides line up with TRBD1. Losses at the gene ends were 5 bases for V and 3 bases for J; bases not matched to a gene: 10. Germline CDR1 and CDR2: SGHAT and FQDESV (reference sequence). There are 16 residues in the CDR3. The CDR3 nucleotides are TGTGCCAGCAGCAGGGACAGGGAGGGACCGGACTATGGCTACACCTTC. Its protein is CASSRDREGPDYGYTF. The entire variable domain, with the rest obtained from reference TRBV11-1 and TRBJ1-2, is as follows: EAEVAQSPRYKITEKSQAVAFWCDPISGHATLYWYRQILGQGPELLVQFQDESVVDDSQLPKDRFSAERLKGVDSTLKIQPAELGDSAMYLCASSRDREGPDYGYTFGSGTRLTVV.

The genes are TRBV28 and TRBJ2-7; 8 bases are a match to TRBD1. Looked up from germline, CDR1 is MDHEN and CDR2 is SYDVKM. The CDR3 length is 14 residues. The junction had 8 bases not matched to a gene; V was cut back by 5 bases and J by 5 bases. CDR3 residues: CASSLGQGGDEQYF. DNA for the CDR3: TGTGCCAGCAGTCTAGGACAGGGCGGGGACGAGCAGTACTTC.

This chain connects TRBV24-1 to TRBJ2-5, with 9 bases that match TRBD2. The length of the CDR3 is 15 residues. The germline gives CDR1 KGHDR, CDR2 SFDVKD. Losses at the gene ends were 4 bases for V and 4 bases for J; bases not matched to a gene: 6. CDR3 in DNA: TGTGCCACCAGTGACCTAGCGGGAAGGGGAGAGACCCAGTACTTC. It is translated as CATSDLAGRGETQYF.

This clone was seen a handful of times. In nucleotides, the CDR3 is TGTGCCAGCAGCGTCGTTCCGTCCAATGAGCAGTTCTTC. This gives the protein CASSVVPSNEQFF. The V and J genes are TRBV9 and TRBJ2-1, with unresolved D. V was pared by 2 bases and J by 6 bases, with 9 bases between. The V gene's germline CDR1 is SGDLS and CDR2 YYNGEE. The CDR3 contains 13 residues. Complete variable domain (other parts from reference TRBV9 and TRBJ2-1): DSGVTQTPKHLITATGQRVTLRCSPRSGDLSVYWYQQSLDQGLQFLIQYYNGEERAKGNILERFSAQQFPDLHSELNLSSLELGDSALYFCASSVVPSNEQFFGPGTRLTVL.

This rearrangement joins TRBV6-5 to TRBJ2-7; D unresolved. Per the germline V gene, CDR1 is MNHEY and CDR2 is SVGAGI. Between the trimmed V and J ends, which lost 9 bases and 1 base, there was a span of 4 bases. There are 10 residues in the CDR3. The CDR3 coding sequence is TGTGCCAGTCAGTCCTACGAGCAGTACTTC. Encoded protein: CASQSYEQYF.

The chain uses TRBV4-1 and TRBJ2-5, with D unclear. CDR3 size: 16 residues. The V gene's germline CDR1 is MGHRA and CDR2 YSYEKL. Trimming removed 1 base from V and 4 bases from J, with 16 bases in between. The CDR3 DNA is TGCGCCAGCAGCCAAGGCCGCGGCCGTGCGCGAGAGACCCAGTACTTC. Amino acids: CASSQGRGRARETQYF.

This clone was seen only a few times. This chain links TRBV21-1 with TRBJ2-2; the table's D call TRBD1 went unverified against the DNA. TRBV21-1 is annotated as a pseudogene. CDR3 size: 13 residues. The DNA of the CDR3 is TGTGCCAGCTCCGGTGAAGGGGTCGGGGAGCTGTTTTTT. This encodes CASSGEGVGELFF.

The chain joins TRBV9 to TRBJ2-6, with D possibly being TRBD1 (7 bases). The V end lost 4 bases, the J end lost 4 bases, and 21 bases lay between the germline ends. Germline CDR1 and CDR2: SGDLS and YYNGEE. The CDR3 extends over 18 amino acids. The CDR3, as DNA: TGTGCCAGCAGCCCTCGACAGGGACTTTCTTTAGGGGCCAACGTCCTGACTTTC. Translation gives CASSPRQGLSLGANVLTF. Full variable domain (rest looked up from reference TRBV9 and TRBJ2-6): DSGVTQTPKHLITATGQRVTLRCSPRSGDLSVYWYQQSLDQGLQFLIQYYNGEERAKGNILERFSAQQFPDLHSELNLSSLELGDSALYFCASSPRQGLSLGANVLTFGAGSRLTVL.

The V gene is TRBV6-5, the J gene TRBJ1-2; D is undetermined. Germline V CDR1 and CDR2: MNHEY, SVGAGI. This CDR3 spans 14 amino acids. V lost 6 bases and J 0 bases, leaving 11 bases between the germline ends. CDR3 region: CASRQSGTNYGYTF. The CDR3, as DNA: TGTGCCAGCAGGCAATCCGGGACTAACTATGGCTACACCTTC.

This clone has at least ten counts. The J gene is TRBJ2-7, the V gene TRBV23-1; 10 bases map to TRBD1. TRBV23-1 is identified as an open reading frame with a role that is uncertain. The CDR3 spans 13 residues. V dropped 4 bases and J dropped 3; count of bases not matched to a gene: 0. CDR3 DNA: TGCGCCAGCAGTCGGACAGGGGGCTACGAGCAGTACTTC. As protein: CASSRTGGYEQYF.

The rearrangement links TRBV18 to TRBJ2-3; D is perhaps TRBD2 (7 bases). The CDR3 extends over 18 amino acids. V lost 2 bases, J lost 4 bases, and 22 bases lay in between. CDR1 is KGHSH, CDR2 LQKENI, per germline. CDR3 loop: CASSPLIVAGAGSDTQYF. The CDR3 nucleotides read TGTGCCAGCTCACCATTGATCGTGGCGGGGGCAGGGTCAGATACGCAGTATTTT.

The gene calls are TRBV4-3 and TRBJ2-1; 9 bases fit TRBD1. Unmatched junction bases numbered 6, after V lost 0 bases and J lost 6 bases. Germline CDR1 and CDR2: LGHNA and YSLEER. The CDR3 consists of 16 residues. DNA of the CDR3: TGCGCCAGCAGCCAAGATCACTACAGGGGGCTCAATGAGCAGTTCTTC. Protein product: CASSQDHYRGLNEQFF.

This chain joins TRBV6-5 and TRBJ2-3; 7 nucleotides agree with TRBD2. Germline loops: CDR1 MNHEY, CDR2 SVGAGI. The CDR3 loop spans 14 amino acids. Trimming removed 6 bases from V and 1 base from J; junction bases left unmatched: 4. Here the CDR3 reads CASRTAGGTDTQYF. CDR3 sequence (DNA): TGTGCCAGCAGGACGGCGGGAGGCACAGATACGCAGTATTTT.

CDR3 residues: CASSPGLAEPTDTQYF. As DNA, the CDR3 is TGCGCCAGCAGCCCCGGACTAGCGGAGCCCACAGATACGCAGTATTTT. The V and J genes are TRBV4-3 and TRBJ2-3; TRBD2 matches at 10 bases. Germline CDR1 and CDR2: LGHNA and YSLEER. Trimming removed 4 bases from V and 2 bases from J; junction bases left unmatched: 6. This CDR3 comprises 16 residues.

The chain recombines TRBV7-9 with TRBJ2-7; 12 bases match TRBD1. V dropped 5 bases and J dropped 4; count of bases not matched to a gene: 9. The CDR3 sequence is 16 residues long. Germline CDR1 reads SEHNR; CDR2 reads FQNEAQ (reference sequence). In DNA, the CDR3 is TGTGCCAGCAGCATATCCGCGGGACAGGGGGCTTACGAGCAGTACTTC. Residues: CASSISAGQGAYEQYF.